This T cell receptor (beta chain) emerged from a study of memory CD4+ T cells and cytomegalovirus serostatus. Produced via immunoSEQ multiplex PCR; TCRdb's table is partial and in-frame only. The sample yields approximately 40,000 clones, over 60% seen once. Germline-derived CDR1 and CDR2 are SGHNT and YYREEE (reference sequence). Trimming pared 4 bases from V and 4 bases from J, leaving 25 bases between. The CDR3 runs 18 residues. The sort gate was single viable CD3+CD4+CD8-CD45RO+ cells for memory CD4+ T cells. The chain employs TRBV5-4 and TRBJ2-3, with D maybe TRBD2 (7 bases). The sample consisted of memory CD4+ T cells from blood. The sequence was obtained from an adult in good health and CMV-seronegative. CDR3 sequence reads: CASSPRGSSGIGADTQYF. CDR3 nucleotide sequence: TGTGCCAGCAGCCCAAGGGGGTCGAGCGGGATAGGCGCAGATACGCAGTATTTT.